These 2 T cell receptor beta chains were sequenced from one sample in a study of T cell repertoires in cytomegalovirus infection. TCRdb reanalysed the reads using MiXCR and keeps one entry per CDR3 protein. This sample has around 740,000 distinct CDR3 sequences, with about 40% found just once. Sequences were obtained from PBMCs. Source of these receptors: a human donor in good health (CMV status not recorded). Some clones in this sample may be carry-over from other donors' samples.

This clonotype was seen a handful of times. The J gene is TRBJ2-3, the V gene TRBV28; 8 bases line up with TRBD1. This CDR3 contains 14 residues. V dropped 7 bases and J dropped 5; count of bases not matched to a gene: 8. The germline V gene has CDR1 MDHEN and CDR2 SYDVKM. CDR3 sequence reads: CASKAQGAIDTQYF. DNA for the CDR3: TGTGCCAGCAAGGCCCAGGGGGCGATAGATACGCAGTATTTT.

The chain employs TRBV6-5 and TRBJ2-5; 11 positions agree with TRBD2. The V gene end was trimmed by 6 bases and the J gene end by 4 bases; junction bases not matched to a gene: 7. There are 15 residues in the CDR3. Germline V gives CDR1 MNHEY, CDR2 SVGAGI. CDR3 sequence (DNA): TGTGCCAGCAGGGCACTAGCGGGAGACTCAGAGACCCAGTACTTC. This encodes CASRALAGDSETQYF.